The following is a TCR beta chain sequence with its context. Its antigen is as yet unknown. The data originate from a study of cytomegalovirus exposure and HLA in healthy donors. The assay was immunoSEQ multiplex PCR, and TCRdb's table has in-frame clones only and misses some. The data show 150,000 to 200,000 clones, about 81% seen once. Study-wide points: Many donors carried some public TCRs, although rarity characterized most TCR sequences. With high specificity and sensitivity, the classifier reportedly diagnosed cytomegalovirus status.

Germline CDR1 is SQVTM and CDR2 is ANQGSEA. The CDR3 runs 12 residues. Deletions cut 3 bases from V and 4 bases from J, with 9 bases between. V is TRBV29-1 and J is TRBJ1-2; D is uncertain. The TCR originated in a woman aged 25-40 years in good health and CMV-seronegative. Sequencing was carried out using PBMCs. The chain's CDR3 is CSVDRHTYGYTF. The CDR3 bases are TGCAGCGTTGACCGACACACCTATGGCTACACCTTC.